This T cell receptor (beta chain) was sequenced for a study of vaccination effects on CD4 cells after COVID-19. Antigen-specific CD4+ T cells were expanded (with viral peptide pools) by the ViraFEST assay ahead of sequencing. Culture proceeded for approximately 10 days, and CD4+ T cells were then isolated. Two doses of either BNT162b2 or mRNA-1273 were given to each participant. Clones were read by immunoSEQ multiplex PCR, and TCRdb kept only the in-frame ones, dropping some. Here the sample spans some 15,000 clones, roughly 70% being singletons. Notes on this clone: Its antigen is as yet unknown.

Germline CDR1 and CDR2: LNHDA and SQIVND (reference sequence). This CDR3 is 15 amino acids long. Trimming removed 1 base at V and 1 base at J, with 10 bases between. The V and J genes are TRBV19 and TRBJ1-2, with D unresolved. The starting material was CD4+ T cells from PBMCs cultured with HCoV-NL63 spike peptides, obtained after COVID-19 vaccination. The sequence was obtained from a human donor who received a COVID-19 vaccine. CDR3 in DNA: TGTGCCAGTAGTATAGTTACGGGAGGTAACTATGGCTACACCTTC. It encodes CASSIVTGGNYGYTF.